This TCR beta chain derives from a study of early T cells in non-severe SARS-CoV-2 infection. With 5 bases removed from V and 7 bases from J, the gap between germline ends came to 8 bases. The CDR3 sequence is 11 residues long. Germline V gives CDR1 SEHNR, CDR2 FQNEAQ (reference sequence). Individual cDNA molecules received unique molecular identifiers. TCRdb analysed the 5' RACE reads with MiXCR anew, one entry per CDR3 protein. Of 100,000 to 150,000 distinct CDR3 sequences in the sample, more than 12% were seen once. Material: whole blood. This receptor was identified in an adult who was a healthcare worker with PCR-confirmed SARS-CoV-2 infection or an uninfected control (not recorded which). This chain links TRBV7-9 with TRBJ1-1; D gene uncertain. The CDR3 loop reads CASSPGDEAFF. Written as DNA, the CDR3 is TGTGCCAGCAGCCCCGGGGATGAAGCTTTCTTT. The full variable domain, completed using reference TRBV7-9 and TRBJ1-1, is DTGVSQNPRHKITKRGQNVTFRCDPISEHNRLYWYRQTLGQGPEFLTYFQNEAQLEKSRLLSDRFSAERPKGSFSTLEIQRTEQGDSAMYLCASSPGDEAFFGQGTRLTVV.